Given below is one T cell receptor (beta chain) in context. Its antigen is still unknown. Using immunoSEQ multiplex PCR, the repertoire was profiled, and TCRdb retains in-frame clones only, with some absent. The data hold 200,000 or so clones, with 80% to 95% observed a single time. The record originates from a study of T cell responses to AZD1222 COVID-19 vaccine. General study findings and limits: When two AZD1222 doses had been given, Spike-specific TCR breadth and depth rose. Baseline seropositivity occurred in only a handful of AZD1222 recipients. Among the donors, most were white British and more were female, and clonal diversity was possibly underestimated.

The J segment lost 6 bases and the V segment lost 4 bases, leaving 15 bases of the junction unmatched. Germline V gene data show CDR1 as KGHSH and CDR2 as LQKENI. The CDR3 is 16 amino acids. The chain is built from TRBV18 and TRBJ2-7; 7 nucleotides align to TRBD2. The sequence derives from an adult in good health. The specimen was peripheral blood, collected on day 0 of AZD1222 vaccination. CDR3: CASSQKRGAGSGEQYV. The CDR3 coding sequence is TGTGCCAGCTCACAGAAAAGGGGAGCGGGGTCTGGCGAGCAGTACGTC.